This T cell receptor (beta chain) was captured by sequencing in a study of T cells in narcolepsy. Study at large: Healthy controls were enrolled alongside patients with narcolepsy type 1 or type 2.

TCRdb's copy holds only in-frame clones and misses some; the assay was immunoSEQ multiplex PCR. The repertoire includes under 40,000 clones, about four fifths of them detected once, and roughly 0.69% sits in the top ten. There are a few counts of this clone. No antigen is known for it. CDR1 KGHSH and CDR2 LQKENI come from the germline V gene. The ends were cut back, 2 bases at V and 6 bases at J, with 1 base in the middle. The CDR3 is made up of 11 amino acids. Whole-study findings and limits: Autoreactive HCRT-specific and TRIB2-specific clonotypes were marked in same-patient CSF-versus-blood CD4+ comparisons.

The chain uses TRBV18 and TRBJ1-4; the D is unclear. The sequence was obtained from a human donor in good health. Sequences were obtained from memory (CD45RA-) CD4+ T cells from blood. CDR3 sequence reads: CASSPDEKLFF. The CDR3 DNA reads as TGTGCCAGCTCACCAGATGAAAAACTGTTTTTT.